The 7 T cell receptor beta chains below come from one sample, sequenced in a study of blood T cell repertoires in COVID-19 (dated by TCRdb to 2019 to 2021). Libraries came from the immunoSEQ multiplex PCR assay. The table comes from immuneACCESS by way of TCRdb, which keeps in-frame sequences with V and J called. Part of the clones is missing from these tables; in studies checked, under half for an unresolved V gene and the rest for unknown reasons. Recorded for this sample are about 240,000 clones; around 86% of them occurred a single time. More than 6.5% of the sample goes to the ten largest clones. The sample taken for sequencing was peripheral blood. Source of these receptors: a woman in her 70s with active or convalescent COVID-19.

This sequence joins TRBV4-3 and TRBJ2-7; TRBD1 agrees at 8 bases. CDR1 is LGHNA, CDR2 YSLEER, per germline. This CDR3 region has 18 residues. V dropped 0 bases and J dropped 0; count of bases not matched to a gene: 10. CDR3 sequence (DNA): TGCGCCAGCAGCCAAGATTTGACAGGACAGGGAAACTCCTACGAGCAGTACTTC. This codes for CASSQDLTGQGNSYEQYF.

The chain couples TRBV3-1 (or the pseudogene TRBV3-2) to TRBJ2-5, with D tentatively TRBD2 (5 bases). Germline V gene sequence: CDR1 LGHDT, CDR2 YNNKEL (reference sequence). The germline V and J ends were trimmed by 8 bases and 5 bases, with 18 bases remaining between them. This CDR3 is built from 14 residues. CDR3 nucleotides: TGTGCCAGCTATTCCACCCCCAGAGGGGAGACCCAGTACTTC. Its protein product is CASYSTPRGETQYF.

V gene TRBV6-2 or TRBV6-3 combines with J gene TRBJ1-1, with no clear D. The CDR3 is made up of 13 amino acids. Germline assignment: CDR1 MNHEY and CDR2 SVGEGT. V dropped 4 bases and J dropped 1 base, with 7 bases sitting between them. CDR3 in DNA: TGTGCCAGCAGTTTTAGACAGAACACTGAAGCTTTCTTT. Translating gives CASSFRQNTEAFF.

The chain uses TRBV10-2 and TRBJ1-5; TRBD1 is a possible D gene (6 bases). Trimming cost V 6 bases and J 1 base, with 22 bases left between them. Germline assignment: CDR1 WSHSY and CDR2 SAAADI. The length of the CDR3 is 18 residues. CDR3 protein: CASSLGQIRASSNQPQHF. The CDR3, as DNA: TGCGCCAGCAGCCTAGGACAGATTCGGGCTTCGAGCAATCAGCCCCAGCATTTT.

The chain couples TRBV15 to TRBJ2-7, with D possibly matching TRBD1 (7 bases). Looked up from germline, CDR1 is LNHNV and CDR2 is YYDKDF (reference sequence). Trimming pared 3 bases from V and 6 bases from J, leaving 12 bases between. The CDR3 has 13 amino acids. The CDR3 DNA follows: TGTGCCACCAGCAGCCGCCAGGGGGGCGAGCAGTACTTC. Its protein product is CATSSRQGGEQYF.

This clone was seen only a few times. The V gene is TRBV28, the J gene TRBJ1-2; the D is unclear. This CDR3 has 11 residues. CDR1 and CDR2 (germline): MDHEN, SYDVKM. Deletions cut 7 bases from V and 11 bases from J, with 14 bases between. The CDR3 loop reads CASNPGGRYTF. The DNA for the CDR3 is TGTGCCAGCAACCCGGGAGGGAGGTACACCTTC.

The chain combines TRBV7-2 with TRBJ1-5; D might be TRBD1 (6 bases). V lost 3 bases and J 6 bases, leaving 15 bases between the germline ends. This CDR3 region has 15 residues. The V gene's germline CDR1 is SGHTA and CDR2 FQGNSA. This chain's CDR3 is CASSLSGGAVQPQHF. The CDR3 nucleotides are TGTGCCAGCAGCTTGAGTGGGGGGGCGGTTCAGCCCCAGCATTTT.